Described below is a single T cell receptor (beta chain) sequence and its context. Its matching antigen is unknown. Assay used: immunoSEQ multiplex PCR; TCRdb lists only in-frame clones, some missing. The sample lists tens of thousands of clones, about four fifths occurring once. This specimen comes from a study of identifying expanded T cells in peripheral blood. Study outcomes and limitations: Over approximately two and four weeks, about 15 and 19 clones changed, versus 1.2 between replicates.

This CDR3 has 15 residues. J gave up 7 bases and V 3 bases, and 7 bases lay outside the gene matches. CDR1 is LNHDA and CDR2 is SQIVND in the germline V gene (reference sequence). During the collection period, no donor immune events like infections were recorded. The specimen was blood. The receptor was derived from a person aged 18 to 75 in good health. The chain has TRBV19 and TRBJ1-4; the match to TRBD1 covers 8 bases. CDR3 amino acids: CASSMQGASSEKLFF. DNA of the CDR3: TGTGCCAGTAGTATGCAGGGGGCAAGTAGTGAAAAACTGTTTTTT. Together with reference TRBV19 and TRBJ1-4, the CDR3 gives the full variable domain: DGGITQSPKYLFRKEGQNVTLSCEQNLNHDAMYWYRQDPGQGLRLIYYSQIVNDFQKGDIAEGYSVSREKKESFPLTVTSAQKNPTAFYLCASSMQGASSEKLFFGSGTQLSVL.